The clone carrying this T cell receptor beta chain was recorded a few times. Its antigen is as yet unknown. The data originate from a study of T cell repertoires in cytomegalovirus infection. Study-wide background: Selected CMV epitopes included recently identified HLA-C-restricted ones as well as well-studied HLA-B-restricted ones.

Study results and limitations: Individuals carrying CMV plus the relevant HLA were identified by cumulative frequency of public TCR beta families.

From the reads, TCRdb called clonotypes with MiXCR, one entry per CDR3 protein. The sample includes about 700,000 distinct CDR3 sequences, around 30% seen only once; the top ten take 18%. V was pared by 3 bases and J by 6 bases, with 14 bases between. This CDR3 contains 15 residues. CDR1 SGHTA and CDR2 FQGNSA come from the germline V gene. The gene calls are TRBV7-2 and TRBJ2-2; no definite D call. This TCR was sampled from a human donor in good health (CMV status not recorded). Some clones in this sample may be carry-over from other donors' samples. This specimen consisted of cultured PBMCs, obtained from culture after CMV antigen stimulation. The CDR3 spells CASSFYPDGAGELFF. DNA for the CDR3: TGTGCCAGCAGCTTCTACCCCGACGGCGCCGGGGAGCTGTTTTTT.